The clone carrying this TCR beta chain was counted many times. The antigen is undetermined. Germline assignment: CDR1 MDHEN and CDR2 SYDVKM. V dropped 3 bases and J dropped 7 bases, with 10 bases sitting between them. This CDR3 has 13 residues. These data originate in a study of regulatory T cells in long-lasting Graves disease. Whole-study context: Graves' patients (newly diagnosed) had been on antithyroid drugs under 3 months.

For TCR beta, libraries came from iRepertoire HTBI primers and Arm-PCR of CDR3 regions. TCRdb ran MiXCR on the multiplex PCR reads and lists one entry per CDR3 protein. The sample has under 250,000 distinct CDR3 sequences; around 20% are singletons. The sample's time point: newly diagnosed GD, antithyroid drugs for less than 3 months. PBMCs were the source of the RNA used for TCR sequencing. Study results and caveats: Small sample size may have lowered accuracy.

The same data also contributed to another study, on T cells in Graves' hyperthyroidism and ophthalmopathy. That study adds: Ophthalmopathy was told apart from stable hyperthyroidism by a 13 V-J model.

The V and J genes are TRBV28 and TRBJ1-5; D is unclear. Sequencing used peripheral blood mononuclear cells (PBMCs), obtained at new diagnosis, from a patient treated with antithyroid drugs. The TCR comes from a woman aged 25 to 39 with Graves disease. CDR3 region: CASSFSVNQPQHF. For the CDR3, the DNA is TGTGCCAGCAGTTTCTCAGTAAACCAGCCCCAGCATTTT.